Each of the 9 T cell receptor beta chains below was sequenced from the same sample in a study of cytomegalovirus exposure and HLA in healthy donors. Vbeta (60) and Jbeta (13) primers were used in the PCR. Sequencing used immunoSEQ multiplex PCR; TCRdb keeps in-frame clones, though not all of them. The repertoire includes fewer than 200,000 clones, approximately 76% of them detected once, and more than 1.2% sits in the top ten. The sample comprised PBMCs. These receptors came from a man in his 60s in good health and CMV-seronegative.

The chain couples TRBV28 to TRBJ2-7, with 7 bases aligning to TRBD1. CDR1 MDHEN and CDR2 SYDVKM come from the germline V gene. The CDR3 totals 13 residues. Unmatched junction bases numbered 10, after V lost 8 bases and J lost 6 bases. DNA of the CDR3: TGTGCCAGCCGGGACAGCGACGTTCGCGAGCAGTACTTC. The encoded protein is CASRDSDVREQYF.

V gene TRBV25-1 combines with J gene TRBJ2-3; D perhaps matches TRBD2 (5 bases). The V end lost 1 base, the J end lost 0 bases, and 8 bases lay between the germline ends. The CDR3 covers 15 residues. Germline assignment: CDR1 MGHDK and CDR2 SYGVNS. CDR3 protein: CASSEWPGSTDTQYF. The CDR3 nucleotides are TGTGCCAGCAGTGAATGGCCGGGGAGCACAGATACGCAGTATTTT. Using reference TRBV25-1 and TRBJ2-3 for the parts outside the CDR3, the full variable domain is EADIYQTPRYLVIGTGKKITLECSQTMGHDKMYWYQQDPGMELHLIHYSYGVNSTEKGDLSSESTVSRIRTEHFPLTLESARPSHTSQYLCASSEWPGSTDTQYFGPGTRLTVL.

V and J are TRBV7-2 and TRBJ2-5; 12 bases agree with TRBD2. With V trimmed by 1 base and J by 4 bases, 10 bases remained unmatched. The CDR3 covers 18 residues. Per the germline V gene, CDR1 is SGHTA and CDR2 is FQGNSA. The CDR3 loop reads CASSLVLLAGGPGETQYF. In DNA, the CDR3 is TGTGCCAGCAGCTTAGTACTCCTAGCGGGGGGGCCCGGAGAGACCCAGTACTTC.

The chain has TRBV29-1 and TRBJ1-5; a weak D match, TRBD1 (5 bases). V lost 7 bases and J 1 base, leaving 8 bases between the germline ends. Per the germline V gene, CDR1 is SQVTM and CDR2 is ANQGSEA. There are 12 residues in the CDR3. The CDR3 protein is CSGGDSNQPQHF. The DNA of the CDR3 is TGCAGCGGCGGGGACAGCAATCAGCCCCAGCATTTT. The complete variable domain, with remaining parts taken from reference TRBV29-1 and TRBJ1-5, reads SAVISQKPSRDICQRGTSLTIQCQVDSQVTMMFWYRQQPGQSLTLIATANQGSEATYESGFVIDKFPISRPNLTFSTLTVSNMSPEDSSIYLCSGGDSNQPQHFGDGTRLSIL.

This sequence joins TRBV4-1 and TRBJ2-7, with D perhaps TRBD2 (6 bases). Germline V gene lookup returns CDR1 MGHRA and CDR2 YSYEKL. V shed 0 bases and J shed 6 bases, with 18 bases lying between them. The CDR3 contains 16 residues. CDR3 nucleotide sequence: TGCGCCAGCAGCCAAGATGGATGGGGGGTTCCCGGCGAGCAGTACTTC. It yields the protein CASSQDGWGVPGEQYF.

The chain links TRBV18 to TRBJ1-3, with D possibly being TRBD1 (5 bases). This CDR3 region has 15 residues. V was shortened by 3 bases and J by 0 bases, with 9 bases between the two germline ends. The germline V gene encodes CDR1 KGHSH and CDR2 LQKENI. DNA for the CDR3: TGTGCCAGCTCACCTAGGGGCTTCTCTGGAAACACCATATATTTT. Translation gives CASSPRGFSGNTIYF.

The rearrangement joins TRBV4-1 to TRBJ1-1, with 9 positions matching TRBD1. The CDR3 totals 15 residues. From germline, CDR1 is MGHRA and CDR2 YSYEKL. V shed 4 bases, J shed 3 bases, and the junction held 6 bases outside the gene matches. CDR3 loop: CASSPRQGGDTEAFF. The CDR3 region has the DNA TGCGCCAGCAGCCCGCGACAGGGGGGGGACACTGAAGCTTTCTTT.

The V call is TRBV7-3, the J call TRBJ1-1, with 7 positions matching TRBD1. The CDR3 consists of 16 residues. V shed 5 bases, J shed 0 bases, and the junction held 9 bases outside the gene matches. The germline gives CDR1 SGHTA, CDR2 FQGTGA. Written as DNA, the CDR3 is TGTGCCAGCAGCCCCACAGGGGCAGCATTGAACACTGAAGCTTTCTTT. It specifies CASSPTGAALNTEAFF.

This clone was recorded only once. The rearrangement links TRBV6-4 to TRBJ2-1; 7 bases agree with TRBD2. CDR1 is MRHNA and CDR2 is SNTAGT in the germline V gene. V lost 2 bases, J lost 4 bases, and 2 bases stayed unmatched. This CDR3 contains 14 residues. CDR3 nucleotide sequence: TGTGCCAGCAGTGACGGGGGAGGGTACAATGAGCAGTTCTTC. Its protein is CASSDGGGYNEQFF.